The clone carrying this T cell receptor (beta chain) was seen more than once but under ten times. Its antigen is undetermined. TCRdb analysed the 5' RACE reads with MiXCR anew, one entry per CDR3 protein. This table holds approximately 400,000 distinct CDR3 sequences, under 20% found once. The data originate from a study of T-cell memory formation after mild COVID-19. For the study at large: Most TCR clusters belonged to a single donor. Broader study findings: CD4+ bias marked clones expanding day 15 to 37, unlike balanced contracting clones. Nothing confirmed that second-wave clones peaking on day 37 were specific for SARS-CoV-2.

This CDR3 comprises 14 residues. CDR1 and CDR2 (germline): KGHSH, LQKENI. The V and J ends lost 6 bases and 1 base respectively, with 7 bases between them. The chain joins TRBV18 to TRBJ2-6; D gene ambiguous. Sequenced input: PBMCs or a T cell subset sorted from them (not recorded which). This TCR was sampled from a man aged 18 to 35 who had mild COVID-19 (a few samples of this study predate the infection). Cell type and time point are not known. The CDR3 region is CASSEVSGANVLTF. For the CDR3, the DNA is TGTGCCAGCTCGGAAGTATCTGGGGCCAACGTCCTGACTTTC.